This T cell receptor (beta chain) was identified in a study of somatic mutations in cytotoxic T cells in rheumatoid arthritis. Findings and limits, study-wide: There was no significant difference in CD8+ T-cell clonality between rheumatoid arthritis patients and age-matched healthy controls. Unlike healthy controls, rheumatoid arthritis patients had CD8+ clonality that increased with age.

The repertoire was sequenced with immunoSEQ multiplex PCR; TCRdb's copy has only in-frame clones and lacks some. The sample lists approximately 20,000 clones, roughly 90% occurring once. Turning to this clone: Its antigen remains unidentified.

The sequence came from a man aged 35 to 55 in good health. Sample: CD8+ T cells sorted from blood.

CDR3 sequence: CASSEGLGGIDTQYF. Written as DNA, the CDR3 is TGCGCCAGCAGTGAGGGGTTAGGGGGGATAGATACGCAGTATTTT. This sequence joins TRBV10-2 and TRBJ2-3; TRBD1 or TRBD2 may be the D gene (6 bases each). V lost 2 bases and J 5 bases, leaving 14 bases between the germline ends. CDR3 length equals 15 residues. Germline V gene lookup returns CDR1 WSHSY and CDR2 SAAADI.